The text below deals with one T cell receptor beta chain. Its antigen is not known. TCR beta cDNA libraries had unique molecular identifiers. TCRdb reprocessed the PCR reads with MiXCR, giving one entry per CDR3 protein. This sample has hundreds of thousands of distinct CDR3 sequences, with around 53% found just once. These data are taken from a study of post-analysis software for immune sequencing data. The study, taken as a whole, reports: Same-batch samples co-clustered strongly by F measure. Those with multiple sclerosis, the patient group, showed significantly lower normalized Chao1 diversity than controls.

The sequencing input was blood. The TCR comes from a girl aged 5 to 17 with multiple sclerosis.

The CDR3 nucleotides read TGCAGTGCTAGCTTAGGTACGCAGTATTTT. Residues: CSASLGTQYF. The chain is built from TRBV20-1 and TRBJ2-3; unclear D gene. With 3 bases removed from V and 8 bases from J, the gap between germline ends came to 6 bases. This CDR3 has 10 amino acids. Germline CDR1 reads DFQATT; CDR2 reads SNEGSKA (reference sequence).